This TCR beta chain was identified during a study of blood T cell repertoires in COVID-19. About the study: The United States, Italy and Spain supplied acute and convalescent COVID-19 samples. Nucleic acid was either cDNA or gDNA, and it came from T cells, B-cell-depleted T cells, or PBMCs.

Authors' processing steps: The authors estimated nucleated cell counts from reference gene primer amplification. Produced via immunoSEQ multiplex PCR; TCRdb's table is partial and in-frame only. V and J calls and clone size are given by that table; D and trimming were obtained from the DNA. The sample has under 300,000 clones, 82% seen once. Looked up from germline, CDR1 is SNHLY and CDR2 is FYNNEI. The CDR3 covers 12 residues. Between the trimmed V and J ends, which lost 6 bases and 8 bases, there was a span of 13 bases. Sequences were obtained from peripheral blood. The sequence came from a woman aged 55-69 years with active or convalescent COVID-19. This chain connects TRBV2 to TRBJ1-2; D is uncertain. The CDR3 DNA reads as TGTGCCAGCAGCCGAGAGGGTGGGGGCTACACCTTC. This sequence encodes CASSREGGGYTF.